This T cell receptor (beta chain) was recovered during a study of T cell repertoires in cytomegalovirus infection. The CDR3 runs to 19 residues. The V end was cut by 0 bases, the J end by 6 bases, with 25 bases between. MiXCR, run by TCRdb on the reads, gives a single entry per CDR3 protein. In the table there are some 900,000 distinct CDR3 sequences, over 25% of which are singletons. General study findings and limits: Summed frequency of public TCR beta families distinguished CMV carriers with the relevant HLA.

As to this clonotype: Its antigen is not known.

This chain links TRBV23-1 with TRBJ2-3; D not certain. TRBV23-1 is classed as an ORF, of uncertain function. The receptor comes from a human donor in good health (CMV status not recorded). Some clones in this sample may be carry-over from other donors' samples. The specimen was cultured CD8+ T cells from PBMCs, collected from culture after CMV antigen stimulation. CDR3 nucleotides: TGCGCCAGCAGTCAATCGATGAATGACAACACATCTGATTTGGATACGCAGTATTTT. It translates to CASSQSMNDNTSDLDTQYF.